The source of this T cell receptor (beta chain) is a study of spatial heterogeneity in lung cancer. Trimming cost V 7 bases and J 7 bases, with 14 bases left between them. This CDR3 contains 13 residues. Germline assignment: CDR1 MGHRA and CDR2 YSYEKL. By share of the sample, this clonotype is medium-sized. In TCRdb, the 5' RACE reads were re-called with MiXCR into one record per CDR3 protein. Here the sample spans roughly 2,700 distinct CDR3 sequences, over 7.5% being singletons. The time point was: sample taken at primary tumor resection. A total of approximately 70 untreated early-stage non-small cell lung cancer patients served as donors.

The chain recombines TRBV4-1 with TRBJ1-3, with D unresolved. The source was normal lung tissue next to the tumor, collected at surgery. The origin of this receptor is a female donor with early-stage non-small cell lung cancer. The CDR3 spells CASTPKGWNTIYF. CDR3 DNA sequence: TGCGCCAGCACTCCAAAGGGTTGGAACACCATATATTTT.